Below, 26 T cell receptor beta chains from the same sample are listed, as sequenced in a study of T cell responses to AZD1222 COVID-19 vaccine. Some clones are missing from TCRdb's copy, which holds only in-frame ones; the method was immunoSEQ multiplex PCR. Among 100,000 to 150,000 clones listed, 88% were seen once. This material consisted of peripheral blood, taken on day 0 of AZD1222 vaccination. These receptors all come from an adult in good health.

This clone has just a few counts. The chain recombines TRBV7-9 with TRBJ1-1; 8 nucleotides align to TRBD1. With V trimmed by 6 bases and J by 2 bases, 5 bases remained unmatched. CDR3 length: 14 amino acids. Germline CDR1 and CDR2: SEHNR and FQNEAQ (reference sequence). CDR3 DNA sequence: TGTGCCAGCAGTATCGGACAGGGAAACACTGAAGCTTTCTTT. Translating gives CASSIGQGNTEAFF.

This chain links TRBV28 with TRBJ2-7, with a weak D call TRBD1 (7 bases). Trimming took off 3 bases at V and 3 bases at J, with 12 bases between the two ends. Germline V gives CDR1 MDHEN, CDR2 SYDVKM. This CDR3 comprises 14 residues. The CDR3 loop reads CASSFGQGGYEQYF. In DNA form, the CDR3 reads TGTGCCAGCAGTTTTGGGCAGGGGGGCTACGAGCAGTACTTC.

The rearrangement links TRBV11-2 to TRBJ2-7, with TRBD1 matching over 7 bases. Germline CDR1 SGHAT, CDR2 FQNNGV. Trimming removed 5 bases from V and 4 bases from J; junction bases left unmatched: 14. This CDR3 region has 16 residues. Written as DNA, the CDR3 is TGTGCCAGCAGCCTAACGATCCGACAGGGTCTATACGAGCAGTACTTC. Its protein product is CASSLTIRQGLYEQYF.

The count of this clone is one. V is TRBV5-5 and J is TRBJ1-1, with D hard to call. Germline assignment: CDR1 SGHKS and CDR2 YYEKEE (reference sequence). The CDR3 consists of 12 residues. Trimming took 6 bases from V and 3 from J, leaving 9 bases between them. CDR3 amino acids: CASIRVDTEAFF. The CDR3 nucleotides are TGTGCCAGCATAAGAGTGGACACTGAAGCTTTCTTT.

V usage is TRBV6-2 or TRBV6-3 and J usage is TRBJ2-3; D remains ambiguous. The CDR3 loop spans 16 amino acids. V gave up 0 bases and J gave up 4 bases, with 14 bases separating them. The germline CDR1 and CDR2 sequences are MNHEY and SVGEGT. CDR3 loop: CASSYSGASRPDTQYF. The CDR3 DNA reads TGTGCCAGCAGTTACTCAGGAGCCTCACGACCAGATACGCAGTATTTT.

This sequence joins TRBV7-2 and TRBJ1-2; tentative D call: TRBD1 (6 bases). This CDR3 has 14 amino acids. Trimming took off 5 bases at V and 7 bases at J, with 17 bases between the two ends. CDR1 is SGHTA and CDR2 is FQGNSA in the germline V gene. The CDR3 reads CASSPDRSFFGYTF. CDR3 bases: TGTGCCAGCAGCCCAGACAGGAGCTTTTTTGGCTACACCTTC. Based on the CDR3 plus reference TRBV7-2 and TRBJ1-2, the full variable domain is GAGVSQSPSNKVTEKGKDVELRCDPISGHTALYWYRQSLGQGLEFLIYFQGNSAPDKSGLPSDRFSAERTGGSVSTLTIQRTQQEDSAVYLCASSPDRSFFGYTFGSGTRLTVV.

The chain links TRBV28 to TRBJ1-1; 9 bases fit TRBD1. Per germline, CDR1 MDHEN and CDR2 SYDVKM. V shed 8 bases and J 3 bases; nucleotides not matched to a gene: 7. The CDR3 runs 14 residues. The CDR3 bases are TGTGCCAGCGTGACAGGGGGTTGGTACACTGAAGCTTTCTTT. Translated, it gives CASVTGGWYTEAFF.

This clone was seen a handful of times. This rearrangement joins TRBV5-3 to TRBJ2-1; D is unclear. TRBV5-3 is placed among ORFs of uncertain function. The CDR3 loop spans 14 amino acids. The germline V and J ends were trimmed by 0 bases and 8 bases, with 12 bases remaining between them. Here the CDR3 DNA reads TGTGCCAGAAGCTTGGGACTGGCTTTTTATGAGCAGTTCTTC. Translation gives CARSLGLAFYEQFF.

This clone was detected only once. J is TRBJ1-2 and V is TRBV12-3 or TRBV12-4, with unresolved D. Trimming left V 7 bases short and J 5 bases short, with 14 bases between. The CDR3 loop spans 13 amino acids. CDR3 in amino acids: CASNTPDGYGYTF. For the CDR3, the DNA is TGTGCCAGCAACACCCCGGACGGGTATGGCTACACCTTC.

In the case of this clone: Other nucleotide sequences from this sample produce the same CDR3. The CDR3 spells CASRGRPEAFF. The CDR3 DNA reads as TGTGCCAGCAGGGGGCGCCCTGAAGCTTTCTTT. The V gene is TRBV28, the J gene TRBJ1-1; D might be TRBD1 (5 bases). V was cut by 6 bases and J by 6 bases, with 8 bases left in between. CDR1 and CDR2 from the germline V gene are MDHEN and SYDVKM. The CDR3 runs 11 residues.

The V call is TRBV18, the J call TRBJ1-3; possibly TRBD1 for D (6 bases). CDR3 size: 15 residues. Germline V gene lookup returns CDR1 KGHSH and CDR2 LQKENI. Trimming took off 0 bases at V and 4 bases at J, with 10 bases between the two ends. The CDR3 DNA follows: TGTGCCAGCTCACCACCAGCAGGGGTCGGAAACACCATATATTTT. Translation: CASSPPAGVGNTIYF. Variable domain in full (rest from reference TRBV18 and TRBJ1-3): NAGVMQNPRHLVRRRGQEARLRCSPMKGHSHVYWYRQLPEEGLKFMVYLQKENIIDESGMPKERFSAEFPKEGPSILRIQQVVRGDSAAYFCASSPPAGVGNTIYFGEGSWLTVV.

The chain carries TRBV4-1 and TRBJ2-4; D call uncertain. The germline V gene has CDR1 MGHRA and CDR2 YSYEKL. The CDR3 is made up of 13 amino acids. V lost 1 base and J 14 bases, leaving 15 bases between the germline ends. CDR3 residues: CASSQVSWPQKYF. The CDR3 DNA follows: TGCGCCAGCAGCCAAGTCTCTTGGCCCCAAAAGTACTTC.

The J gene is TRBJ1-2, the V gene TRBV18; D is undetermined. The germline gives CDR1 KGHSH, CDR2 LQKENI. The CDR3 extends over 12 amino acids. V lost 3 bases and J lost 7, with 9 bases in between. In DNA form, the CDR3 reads TGTGCCAGCTCACCGGTGGAGGGTGGCTACACCTTC. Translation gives CASSPVEGGYTF.

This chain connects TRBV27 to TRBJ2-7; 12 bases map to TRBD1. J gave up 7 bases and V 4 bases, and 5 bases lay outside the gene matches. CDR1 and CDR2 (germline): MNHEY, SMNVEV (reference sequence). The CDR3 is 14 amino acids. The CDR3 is CASSWGQGAEEQYF. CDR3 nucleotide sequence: TGTGCCAGCAGTTGGGGACAGGGGGCGGAAGAGCAGTACTTC.

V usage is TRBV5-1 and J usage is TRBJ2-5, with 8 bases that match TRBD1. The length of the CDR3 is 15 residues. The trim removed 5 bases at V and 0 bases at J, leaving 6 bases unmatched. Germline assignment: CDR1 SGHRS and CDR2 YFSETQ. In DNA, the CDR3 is TGCGCCAGCAGTCGCTACAGGGGGAACCAAGAGACCCAGTACTTC. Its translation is CASSRYRGNQETQYF.

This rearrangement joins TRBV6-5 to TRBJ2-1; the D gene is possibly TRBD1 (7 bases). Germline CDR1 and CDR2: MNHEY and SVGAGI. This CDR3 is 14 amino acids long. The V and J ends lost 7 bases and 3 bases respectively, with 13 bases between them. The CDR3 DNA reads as TGTGCCAGCACCCACAGGGGACTCTACAATGAGCAGTTCTTC. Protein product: CASTHRGLYNEQFF.

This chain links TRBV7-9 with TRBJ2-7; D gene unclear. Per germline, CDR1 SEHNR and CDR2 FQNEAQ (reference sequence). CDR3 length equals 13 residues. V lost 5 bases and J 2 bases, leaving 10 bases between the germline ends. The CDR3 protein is CASSPGIPYEQYF. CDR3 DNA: TGTGCCAGCAGCCCTGGGATCCCCTACGAGCAGTACTTC.

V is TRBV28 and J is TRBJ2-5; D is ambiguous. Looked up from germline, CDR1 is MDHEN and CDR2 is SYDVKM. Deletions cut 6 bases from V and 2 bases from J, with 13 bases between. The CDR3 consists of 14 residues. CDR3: CASSSFVGQETQYF. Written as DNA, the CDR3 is TGTGCCAGCAGCTCCTTTGTAGGGCAAGAGACCCAGTACTTC.

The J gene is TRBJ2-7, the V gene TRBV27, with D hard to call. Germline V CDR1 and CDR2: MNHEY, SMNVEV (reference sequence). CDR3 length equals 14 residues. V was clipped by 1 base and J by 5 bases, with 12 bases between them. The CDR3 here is CASSLWGSGNEQYF. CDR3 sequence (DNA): TGTGCCAGCAGTTTATGGGGTTCTGGGAACGAGCAGTACTTC.

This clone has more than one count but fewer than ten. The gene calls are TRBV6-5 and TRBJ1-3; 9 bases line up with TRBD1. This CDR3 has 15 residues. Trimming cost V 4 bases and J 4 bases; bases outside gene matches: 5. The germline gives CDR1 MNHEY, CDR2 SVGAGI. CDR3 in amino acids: CASSSHRGLGNTIYF. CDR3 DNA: TGTGCCAGCAGTTCACACAGGGGGCTCGGAAACACCATATATTTT.

CDR3 coding DNA: TGTGCCAGCAGCTTAGGGGAGGGACCGCGCTCTGGGGCCAACGTCCTGACTTTC. This sequence encodes CASSLGEGPRSGANVLTF. The genes are TRBV7-9 and TRBJ2-6; TRBD2 aligns across 7 bases. CDR3 length: 18 residues. CDR1 and CDR2 (germline): SEHNR, FQNEAQ (reference sequence). V was pared by 1 base and J by 0 bases, with 6 bases of the junction left unmatched.

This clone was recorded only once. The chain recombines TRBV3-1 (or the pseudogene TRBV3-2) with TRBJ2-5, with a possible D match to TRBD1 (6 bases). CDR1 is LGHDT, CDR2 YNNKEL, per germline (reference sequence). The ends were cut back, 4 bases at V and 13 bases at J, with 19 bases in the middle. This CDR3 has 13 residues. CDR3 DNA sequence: TGTGCCAGCAGCCTTGGGGGCCCCAAGAGAGGGTACTTC. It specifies CASSLGGPKRGYF.

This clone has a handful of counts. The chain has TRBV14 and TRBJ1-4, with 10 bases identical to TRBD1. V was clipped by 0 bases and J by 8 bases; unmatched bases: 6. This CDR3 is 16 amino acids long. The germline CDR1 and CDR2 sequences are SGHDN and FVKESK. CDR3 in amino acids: CASSQEREDRGEKLFF. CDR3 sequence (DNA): TGTGCCAGCAGCCAAGAAAGGGAGGACAGGGGGGAAAAACTGTTTTTT.

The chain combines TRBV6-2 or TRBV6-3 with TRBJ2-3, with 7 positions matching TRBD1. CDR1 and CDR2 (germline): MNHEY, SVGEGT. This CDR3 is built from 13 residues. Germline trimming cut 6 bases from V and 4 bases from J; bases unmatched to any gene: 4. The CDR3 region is CASSPTGADTQYF. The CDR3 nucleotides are TGTGCCAGCAGCCCCACAGGGGCAGATACGCAGTATTTT.

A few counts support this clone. The chain's CDR3 is CASSPPRGKLFF. The CDR3, as DNA: TGTGCCAGCAGTCCTCCCAGGGGCAAACTGTTTTTT. The chain links TRBV28 to TRBJ1-4; tentatively, D is TRBD1 (6 bases). The length of the CDR3 is 12 residues. Deletions cut 5 bases from V and 11 bases from J, with 12 bases between. In germline, CDR1 is MDHEN, CDR2 SYDVKM.

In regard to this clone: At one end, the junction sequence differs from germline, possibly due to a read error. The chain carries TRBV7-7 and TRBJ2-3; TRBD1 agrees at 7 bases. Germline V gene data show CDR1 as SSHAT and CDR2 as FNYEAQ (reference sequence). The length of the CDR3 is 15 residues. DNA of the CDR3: TGTGCTAGCAGCAAGGGACAGATTAACACAGATACGCAGTATTTT. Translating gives CASSKGQINTDTQYF.